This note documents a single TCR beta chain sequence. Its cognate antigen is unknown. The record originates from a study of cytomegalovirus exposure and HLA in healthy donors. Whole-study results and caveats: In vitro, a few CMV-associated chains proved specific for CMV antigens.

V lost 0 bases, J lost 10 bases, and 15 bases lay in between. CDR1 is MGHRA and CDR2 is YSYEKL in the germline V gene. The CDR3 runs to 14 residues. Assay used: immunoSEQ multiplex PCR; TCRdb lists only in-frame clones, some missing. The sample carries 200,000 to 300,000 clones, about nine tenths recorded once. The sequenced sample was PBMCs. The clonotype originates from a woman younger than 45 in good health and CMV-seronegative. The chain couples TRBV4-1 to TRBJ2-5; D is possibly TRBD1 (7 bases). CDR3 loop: CASSQERQGGRQYF. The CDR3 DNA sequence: TGCGCCAGCAGCCAAGAGAGGCAGGGGGGTCGCCAGTACTTC.